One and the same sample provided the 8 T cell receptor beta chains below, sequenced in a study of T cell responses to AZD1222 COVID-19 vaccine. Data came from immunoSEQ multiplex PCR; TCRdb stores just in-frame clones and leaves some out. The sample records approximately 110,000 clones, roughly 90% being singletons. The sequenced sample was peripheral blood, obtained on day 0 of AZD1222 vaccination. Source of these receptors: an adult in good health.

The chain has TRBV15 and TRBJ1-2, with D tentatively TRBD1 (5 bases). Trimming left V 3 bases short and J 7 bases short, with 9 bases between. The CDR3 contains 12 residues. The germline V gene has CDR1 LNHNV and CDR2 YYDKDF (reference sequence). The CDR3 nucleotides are TGTGCCACCAGCAGGACAGCGGGTGGCTACACCTTC. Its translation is CATSRTAGGYTF.

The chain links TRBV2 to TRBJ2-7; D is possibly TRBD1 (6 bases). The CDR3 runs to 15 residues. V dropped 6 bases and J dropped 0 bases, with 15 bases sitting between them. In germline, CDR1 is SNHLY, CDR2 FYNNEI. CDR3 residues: CASSSGTTLSYEQYF. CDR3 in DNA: TGTGCCAGCAGCTCCGGGACAACACTCTCCTACGAGCAGTACTTC.

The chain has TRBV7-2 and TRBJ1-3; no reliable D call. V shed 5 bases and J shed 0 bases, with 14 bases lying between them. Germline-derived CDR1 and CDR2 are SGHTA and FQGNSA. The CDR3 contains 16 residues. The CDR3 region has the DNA TGTGCCAGCAGCCCGAGAGGACCTACCTCTGGAAACACCATATATTTT. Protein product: CASSPRGPTSGNTIYF. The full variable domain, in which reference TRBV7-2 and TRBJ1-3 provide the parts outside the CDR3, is GAGVSQSPSNKVTEKGKDVELRCDPISGHTALYWYRQSLGQGLEFLIYFQGNSAPDKSGLPSDRFSAERTGGSVSTLTIQRTQQEDSAVYLCASSPRGPTSGNTIYFGEGSWLTVV.

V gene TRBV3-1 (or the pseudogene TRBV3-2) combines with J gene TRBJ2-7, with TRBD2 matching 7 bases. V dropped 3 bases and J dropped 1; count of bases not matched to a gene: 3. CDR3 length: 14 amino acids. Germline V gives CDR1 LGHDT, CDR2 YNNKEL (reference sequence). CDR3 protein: CASSQGGRSYEQYF. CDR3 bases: TGTGCCAGCAGCCAGGGGGGGAGGTCCTACGAGCAGTACTTC.

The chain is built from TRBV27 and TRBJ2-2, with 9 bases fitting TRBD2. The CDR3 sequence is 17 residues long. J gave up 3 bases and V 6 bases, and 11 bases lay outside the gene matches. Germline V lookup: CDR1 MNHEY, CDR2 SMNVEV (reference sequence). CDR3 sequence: CASRLLQGTSYTGELFF. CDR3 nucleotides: TGTGCCAGCAGACTCCTCCAGGGGACTAGCTACACCGGGGAGCTGTTTTTT.

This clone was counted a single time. CDR3 DNA sequence: TGTGCTAGTGGTTTGGATCTAAGAAGGACTGAAGCTTTCTTT. It codes for CASGLDLRRTEAFF. V and J are TRBV12-5 and TRBJ1-1, with D uncertain. The CDR3 covers 14 residues. Trimming removed 1 base from V and 5 bases from J, with 11 bases in between. CDR1 is LGHNT and CDR2 is FRNRAP in the germline V gene. Variable domain in full (rest from reference TRBV12-5 and TRBJ1-1): DARVTQTPRHKVTEMGQEVTMRCQPILGHNTVFWYRQTMMQGLELLAYFRNRAPLDDSGMPKDRFSAEMPDATLATLKIQPSEPRDSAVYFCASGLDLRRTEAFFGQGTRLTVV.

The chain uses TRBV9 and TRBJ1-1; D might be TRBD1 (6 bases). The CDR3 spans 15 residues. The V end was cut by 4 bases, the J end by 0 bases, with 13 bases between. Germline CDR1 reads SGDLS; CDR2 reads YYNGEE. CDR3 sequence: CASSPSGGLNTEAFF. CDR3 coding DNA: TGTGCCAGCAGCCCTAGTGGGGGGCTGAACACTGAAGCTTTCTTT.

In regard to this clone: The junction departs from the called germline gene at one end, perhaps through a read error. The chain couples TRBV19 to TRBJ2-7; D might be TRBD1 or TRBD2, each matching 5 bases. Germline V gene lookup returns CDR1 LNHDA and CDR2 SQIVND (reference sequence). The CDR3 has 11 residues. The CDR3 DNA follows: TGCCCCGAGGGACGGGACTACGAGCAGTACTTC. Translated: CPEGRDYEQYF.